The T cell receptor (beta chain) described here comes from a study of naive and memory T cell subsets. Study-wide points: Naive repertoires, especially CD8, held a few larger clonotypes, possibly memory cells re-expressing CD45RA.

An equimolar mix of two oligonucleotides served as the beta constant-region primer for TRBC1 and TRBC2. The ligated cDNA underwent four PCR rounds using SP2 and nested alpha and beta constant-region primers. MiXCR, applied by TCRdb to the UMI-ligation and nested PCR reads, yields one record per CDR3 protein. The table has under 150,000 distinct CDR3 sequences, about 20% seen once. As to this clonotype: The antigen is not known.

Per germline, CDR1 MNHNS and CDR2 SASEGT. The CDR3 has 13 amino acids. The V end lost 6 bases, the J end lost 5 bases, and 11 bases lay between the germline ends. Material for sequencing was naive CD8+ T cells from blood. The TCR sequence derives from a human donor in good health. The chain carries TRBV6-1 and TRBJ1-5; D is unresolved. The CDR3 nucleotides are TGTGCCAGCAGAGTGGGTCGAGATCAGCCCCAGCATTTT. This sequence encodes CASRVGRDQPQHF.